The clone carrying this T cell receptor beta chain has at least ten counts. Its specificity is unknown. The entry originates in a study of identical twins. In TCRdb, the 5' RACE reads were re-called with MiXCR into one record per CDR3 protein. This table holds 240,000 or so distinct CDR3 sequences, about 7% found once. The germline V gene encodes CDR1 KGHDR and CDR2 SFDVKD. The CDR3 is 14 residues long. Trimming pared 5 bases from V and 7 bases from J, leaving 11 bases between. Study findings and constraints: Diverse VJ usage suggested most zero-insertion clonotypes were not invariant T cells. It was cross-sectional statistical analysis, not following the same donors, that the conclusions relied on.

This sample was shared with a second study, whose subject was yellow fever vaccine responses in identical twins.

This TCR was recovered from a woman under 30 in good health. Source material: memory (CD45RO+) T cells sorted from blood. The chain recombines TRBV24-1 with TRBJ1-6, with D possibly TRBD1 on 6 matching bases. The CDR3 nucleotides read TGTGCCACCAGTGCCGGCAGGGGAAATTCACCCCTCCACTTT. Amino acids: CATSAGRGNSPLHF.